The text below deals with one TCR beta chain. The record originates from a study of control samples from healthy donors and cancer patients. The method was immunoSEQ multiplex PCR; TCRdb's version includes in-frame clones alone and lacks a portion of them. The table has 100,000 to 150,000 clones, 80% to 95% seen once. CDR3 length: 15 amino acids. CDR1 and CDR2 from the germline V gene are MGHRA and YSYEKL. V was shortened by 3 bases and J by 5 bases, with 16 bases between the two germline ends. The receptor was isolated from a man aged 80 or over with head and neck cancer. Source material: PBMCs. The V gene is TRBV4-1, the J gene TRBJ1-2, with D uncertain. In DNA, the CDR3 is TGCGCCAGCAGCCAGCTCGGACTGGGCGGTTATGGCTACACCTTC. It translates to CASSQLGLGGYGYTF.